Listed here is a single T cell receptor beta chain. The antigen is not known. At one end, the junction sequence differs from germline, possibly due to a read error. CDR3 length: 15 residues. CDR1 and CDR2 from the germline V gene are LGHNA and YNFKEQ. This record belongs to a study of blood T cells in healthy people across ages. For the second PCR, which ran for about 7 to 11 cycles, a sample-barcoded 5' primer and a J-beta primer mix were used. TCRdb ran MiXCR on the 5' RACE reads and lists one entry per CDR3 protein. The repertoire has about 640,000 distinct CDR3 sequences, around 43% of them found once; the top ten carry 25% to 35%. Findings and caveats of the study: PBMC samples, being unsorted, prevented any conclusive comparison of naive and antigen-experienced cells. Percentage of naive T cells showed a strong correlation with TCR beta diversity.

Isolation of PBMCs gave at least 6 million cells per sample. Sequencing input: blood. This receptor was identified in an elderly man in good health. The V call is TRBV4-2, the J call TRBJ2-4; 9 nucleotides align to TRBD2. For the CDR3, the DNA is TGTGCCAGCAACCAAGCTGGGGCGGGGGGGCAGGAGCAGTACTTC. It encodes CASNQAGAGGQEQYF.